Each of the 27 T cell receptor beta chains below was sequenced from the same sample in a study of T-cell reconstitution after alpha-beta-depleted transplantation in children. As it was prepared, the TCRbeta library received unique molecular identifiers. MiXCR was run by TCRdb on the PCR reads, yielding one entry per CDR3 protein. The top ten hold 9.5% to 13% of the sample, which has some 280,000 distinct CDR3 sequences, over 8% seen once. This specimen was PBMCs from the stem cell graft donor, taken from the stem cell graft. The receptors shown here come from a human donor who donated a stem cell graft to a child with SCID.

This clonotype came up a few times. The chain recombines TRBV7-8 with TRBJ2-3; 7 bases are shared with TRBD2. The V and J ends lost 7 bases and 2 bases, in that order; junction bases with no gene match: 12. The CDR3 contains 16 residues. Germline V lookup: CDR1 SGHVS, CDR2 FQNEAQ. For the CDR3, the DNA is TGTGCCAGCAAACGACGGGAGGTGGGGCACACAGATACGCAGTATTTT. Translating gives CASKRREVGHTDTQYF. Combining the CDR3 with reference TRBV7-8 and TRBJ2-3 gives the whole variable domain GAGVSQSPRYKVAKRGQDVALRCDPISGHVSLFWYQQALGQGPEFLTYFQNEAQLDKSGLPSDRFFAERPEGSVSTLKIQRTQQEDSAVYLCASKRREVGHTDTQYFGPGTRLTVL.

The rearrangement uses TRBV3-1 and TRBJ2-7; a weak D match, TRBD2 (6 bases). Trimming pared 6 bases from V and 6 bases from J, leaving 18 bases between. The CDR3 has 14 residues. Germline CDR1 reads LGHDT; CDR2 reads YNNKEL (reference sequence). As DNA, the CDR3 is TGTGCCAGCAGTCGGGCTAGCGCCGTTTTCGAGCAGTACTTC. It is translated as CASSRASAVFEQYF.

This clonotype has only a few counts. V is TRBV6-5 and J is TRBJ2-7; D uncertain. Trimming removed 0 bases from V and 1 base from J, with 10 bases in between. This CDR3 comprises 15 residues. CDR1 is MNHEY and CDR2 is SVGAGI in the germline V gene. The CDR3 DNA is TGTGCCAGCAGTTACTCCGCGCTGATGTCCTACGAGCAGTACTTC. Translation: CASSYSALMSYEQYF.

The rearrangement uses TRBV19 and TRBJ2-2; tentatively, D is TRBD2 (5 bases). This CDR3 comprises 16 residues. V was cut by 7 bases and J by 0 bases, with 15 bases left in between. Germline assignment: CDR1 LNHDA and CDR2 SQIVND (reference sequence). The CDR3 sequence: CASKIGEFANTGELFF. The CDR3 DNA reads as TGTGCCAGTAAGATCGGGGAGTTCGCGAACACCGGGGAGCTGTTTTTT.

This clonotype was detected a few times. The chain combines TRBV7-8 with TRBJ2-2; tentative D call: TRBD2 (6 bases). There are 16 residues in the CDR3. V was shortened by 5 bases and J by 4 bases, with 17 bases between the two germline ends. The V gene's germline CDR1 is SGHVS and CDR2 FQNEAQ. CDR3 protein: CASSIRTTDSTGELFF. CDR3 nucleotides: TGTGCCAGCAGCATCCGGACTACTGACAGCACCGGGGAGCTGTTTTTT.

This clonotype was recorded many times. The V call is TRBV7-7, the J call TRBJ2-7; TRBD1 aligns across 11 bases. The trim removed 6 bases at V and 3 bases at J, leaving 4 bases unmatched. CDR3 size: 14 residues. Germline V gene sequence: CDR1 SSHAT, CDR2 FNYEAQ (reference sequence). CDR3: CASSAGTGGYEQYF. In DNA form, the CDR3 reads TGTGCCAGCAGTGCCGGGACAGGGGGCTACGAGCAGTACTTC.

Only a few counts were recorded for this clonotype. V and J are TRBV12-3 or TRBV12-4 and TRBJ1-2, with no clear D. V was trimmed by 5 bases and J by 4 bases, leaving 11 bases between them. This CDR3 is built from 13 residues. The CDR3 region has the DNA TGTGCCAGCAGTCCATACAGAATCTATGGCTACACCTTC. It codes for CASSPYRIYGYTF.

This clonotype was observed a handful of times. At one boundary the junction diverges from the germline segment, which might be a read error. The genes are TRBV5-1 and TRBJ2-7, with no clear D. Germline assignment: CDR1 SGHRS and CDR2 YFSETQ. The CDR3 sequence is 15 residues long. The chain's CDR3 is CASSFTSPASNEQYF. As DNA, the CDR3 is TGCGCCAGCAGCTTTACTTCCCCGGCCTCCAACGAGCAGTACTTC.

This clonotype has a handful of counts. The CDR3 DNA follows: TGTGCCAGCAGTGGCCCCAATGAAAAACTGTTTTTT. Amino acids: CASSGPNEKLFF. The rearrangement uses TRBV12-3 or TRBV12-4 and TRBJ1-4, with D unresolved. The V and J ends lost 5 bases and 5 bases respectively, with 6 bases between them. The length of the CDR3 is 12 residues.

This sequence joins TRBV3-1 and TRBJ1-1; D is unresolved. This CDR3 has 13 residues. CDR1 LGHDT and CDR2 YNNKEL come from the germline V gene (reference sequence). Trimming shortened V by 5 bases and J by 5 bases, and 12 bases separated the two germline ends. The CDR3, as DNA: TGTGCCAGCAGCACCCGACGGGGAACTGAAGCTTTCTTT. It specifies CASSTRRGTEAFF. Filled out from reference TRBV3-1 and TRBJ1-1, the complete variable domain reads DTAVSQTPKYLVTQMGNDKSIKCEQNLGHDTMYWYKQDSKKFLKIMFSYNNKELIINETVPNRFSPKSPDKAHLNLHINSLELGDSAVYFCASSTRRGTEAFFGQGTRLTVV.

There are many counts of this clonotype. The CDR3 DNA reads TGTGCCAGCAGCACTAGCGGGGGGACGCAAGAGACCCAGTACTTC. This encodes CASSTSGGTQETQYF. The chain employs TRBV9 and TRBJ2-5; TRBD2 aligns across 12 bases. The CDR3 covers 15 residues. V trimming: 4 bases; J trimming: 2 bases; junction bases outside the gene matches: 3. Germline V gene lookup returns CDR1 SGDLS and CDR2 YYNGEE. Together with reference TRBV9 and TRBJ2-5, the CDR3 gives the full variable domain: DSGVTQTPKHLITATGQRVTLRCSPRSGDLSVYWYQQSLDQGLQFLIQYYNGEERAKGNILERFSAQQFPDLHSELNLSSLELGDSALYFCASSTSGGTQETQYFGPGTRLLVL.

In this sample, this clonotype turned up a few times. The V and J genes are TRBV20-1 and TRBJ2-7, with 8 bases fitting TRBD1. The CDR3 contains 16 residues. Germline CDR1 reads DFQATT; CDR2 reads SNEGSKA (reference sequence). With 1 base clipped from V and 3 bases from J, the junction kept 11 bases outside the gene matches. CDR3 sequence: CSARAETGAHIYEQYF. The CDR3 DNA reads TGCAGTGCTAGAGCAGAGACAGGGGCCCACATCTACGAGCAGTACTTC.

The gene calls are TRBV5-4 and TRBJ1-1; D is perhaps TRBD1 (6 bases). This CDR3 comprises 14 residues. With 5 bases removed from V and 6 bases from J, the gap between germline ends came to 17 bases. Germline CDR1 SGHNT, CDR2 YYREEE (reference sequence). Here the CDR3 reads CASRPDFGTPEAFF. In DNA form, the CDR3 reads TGTGCCAGCAGGCCTGATTTTGGGACACCTGAAGCTTTCTTT. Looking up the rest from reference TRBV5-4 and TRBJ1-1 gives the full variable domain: ETGVTQSPTHLIKTRGQQVTLRCSSQSGHNTVSWYQQALGQGPQFIFQYYREEENGRGNFPPRFSGLQFPNYSSELNVNALELDDSALYLCASRPDFGTPEAFFGQGTRLTVV.

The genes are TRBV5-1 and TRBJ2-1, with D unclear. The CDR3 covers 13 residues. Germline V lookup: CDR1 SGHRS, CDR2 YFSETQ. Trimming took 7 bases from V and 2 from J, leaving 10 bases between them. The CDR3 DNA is TGCGCCAGCGTCGCGGATCCCTACAATGAGCAGTTCTTC. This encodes CASVADPYNEQFF.

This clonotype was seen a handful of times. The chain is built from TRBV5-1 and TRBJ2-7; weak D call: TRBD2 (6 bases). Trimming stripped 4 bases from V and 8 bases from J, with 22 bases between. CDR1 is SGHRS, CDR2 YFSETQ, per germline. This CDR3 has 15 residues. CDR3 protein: CASSQGSLGGTKQYF. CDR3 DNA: TGCGCCAGCAGCCAAGGATCCCTCGGGGGTACCAAGCAGTACTTC.

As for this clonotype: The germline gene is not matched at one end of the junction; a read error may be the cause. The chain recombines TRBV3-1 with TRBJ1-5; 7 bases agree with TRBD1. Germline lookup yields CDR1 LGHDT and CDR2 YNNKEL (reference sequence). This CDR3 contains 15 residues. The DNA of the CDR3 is TGTGCCATCAGCCAACAGGGGTTTGGGGGATCGCCCCAGCATTTT. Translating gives CAISQQGFGGSPQHF.

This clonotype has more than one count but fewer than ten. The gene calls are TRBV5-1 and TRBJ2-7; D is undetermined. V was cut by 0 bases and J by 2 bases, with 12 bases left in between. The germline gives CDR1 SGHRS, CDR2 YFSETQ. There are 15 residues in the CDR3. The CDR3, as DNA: TGCGCCAGCAGCTTGGCCGGGCCCGGCACCTACGAGCAGTACTTC. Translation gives CASSLAGPGTYEQYF.

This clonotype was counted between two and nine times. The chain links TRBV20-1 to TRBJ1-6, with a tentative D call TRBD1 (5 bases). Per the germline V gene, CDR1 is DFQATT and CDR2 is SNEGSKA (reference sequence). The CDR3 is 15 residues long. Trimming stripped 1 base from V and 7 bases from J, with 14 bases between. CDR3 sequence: CSARGGTGENSPLHF. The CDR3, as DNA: TGCAGTGCTAGAGGCGGGACGGGGGAGAATTCACCCCTCCACTTT.

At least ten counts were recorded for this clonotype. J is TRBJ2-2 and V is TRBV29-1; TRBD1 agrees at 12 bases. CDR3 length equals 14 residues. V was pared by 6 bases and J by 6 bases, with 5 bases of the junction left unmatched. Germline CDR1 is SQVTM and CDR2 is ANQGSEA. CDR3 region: CSVGTGGDSGELFF. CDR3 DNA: TGCAGCGTCGGGACAGGGGGCGATTCCGGGGAGCTGTTTTTT.

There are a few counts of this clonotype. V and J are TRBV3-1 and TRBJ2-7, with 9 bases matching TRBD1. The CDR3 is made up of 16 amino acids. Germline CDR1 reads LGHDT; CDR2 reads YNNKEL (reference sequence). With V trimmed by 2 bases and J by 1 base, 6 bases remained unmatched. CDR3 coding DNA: TGTGCCAGCAGCCAACCGGTAGGGACAGGGTCCTACGAGCAGTACTTC. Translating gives CASSQPVGTGSYEQYF.

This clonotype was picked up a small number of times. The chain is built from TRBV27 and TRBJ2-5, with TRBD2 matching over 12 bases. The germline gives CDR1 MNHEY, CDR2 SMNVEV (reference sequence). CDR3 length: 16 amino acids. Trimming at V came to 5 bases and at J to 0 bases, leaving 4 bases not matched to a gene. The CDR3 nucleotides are TGTGCCAGCAGTACGCGACTAGCGGGGGACCAAGAGACCCAGTACTTC. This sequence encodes CASSTRLAGDQETQYF.

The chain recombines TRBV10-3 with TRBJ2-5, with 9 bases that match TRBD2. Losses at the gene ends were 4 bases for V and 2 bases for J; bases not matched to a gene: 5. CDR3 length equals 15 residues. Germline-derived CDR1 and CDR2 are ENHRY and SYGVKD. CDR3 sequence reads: CAISGLAGQQETQYF. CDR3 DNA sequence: TGTGCCATCAGTGGGCTAGCGGGGCAACAAGAGACCCAGTACTTC.

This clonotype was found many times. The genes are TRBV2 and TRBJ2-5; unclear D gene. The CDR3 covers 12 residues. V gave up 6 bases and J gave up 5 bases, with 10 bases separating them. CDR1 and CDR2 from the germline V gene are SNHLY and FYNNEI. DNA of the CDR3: TGTGCCAGCAGAGCTAGTTTGGAGACCCAGTACTTC. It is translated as CASRASLETQYF.

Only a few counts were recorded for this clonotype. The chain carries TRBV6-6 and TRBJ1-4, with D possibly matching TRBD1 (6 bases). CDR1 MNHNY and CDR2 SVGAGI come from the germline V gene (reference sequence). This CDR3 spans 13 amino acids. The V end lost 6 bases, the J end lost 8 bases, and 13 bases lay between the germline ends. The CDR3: CASSMVDSEKLFF. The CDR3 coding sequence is TGTGCCAGCAGCATGGTGGACAGCGAAAAACTGTTTTTT.

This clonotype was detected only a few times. CDR3 bases: TGTGCCAGCAGTTACTCGGGACTTGATTCGGAGACCCAGTACTTC. This gives the protein CASSYSGLDSETQYF. The chain has TRBV6-2 or TRBV6-3 and TRBJ2-5; tentative D call: TRBD2 (6 bases). CDR3 length equals 15 residues. Trimming cost V 0 bases and J 5 bases, with 13 bases left between them. Germline V gene lookup returns CDR1 MNHEY and CDR2 SVGEGT.

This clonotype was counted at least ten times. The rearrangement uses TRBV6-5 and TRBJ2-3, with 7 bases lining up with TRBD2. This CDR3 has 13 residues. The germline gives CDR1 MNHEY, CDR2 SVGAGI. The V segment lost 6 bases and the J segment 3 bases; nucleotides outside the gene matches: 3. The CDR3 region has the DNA TGTGCCAGCAGGAGACTAGCAACAGATACGCAGTATTTT. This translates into CASRRLATDTQYF.

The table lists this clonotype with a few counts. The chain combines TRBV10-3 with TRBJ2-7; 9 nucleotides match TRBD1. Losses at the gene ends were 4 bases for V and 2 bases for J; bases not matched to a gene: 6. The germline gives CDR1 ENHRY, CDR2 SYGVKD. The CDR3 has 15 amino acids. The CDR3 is CAISGRTGETYEQYF. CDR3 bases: TGTGCCATCAGTGGCCGGACAGGGGAAACCTACGAGCAGTACTTC.